This T cell receptor beta chain originates from a study of metastatic and nonmetastatic thyroid tumors (dated by TCRdb to 2019 to 2021). Background for the entire study: Repertoires were compared across peripheral blood and tumor or nodule tissue samples from malignant and benign thyroid patients. Beyond this particular receptor, the publication reports: TCR beta diversity was reported as significantly higher in malignant tumors than in benign nodules, in both blood and tumor samples.

This clone was recorded many times. The specificity of this receptor is unknown. Base qualities are not provided; no much larger clone lies one nucleotide away. The CDR3 runs 14 residues from the cysteine to the phenylalanine. Of the read, only the CDR3 DNA is kept; its 42 bases are in frame from base 1. Relative to germline, V is 4 bases shorter and J is 10 bases shorter, with 14 bases between their ends. Looking up the germline V gene yields CDR1 MDHEN and CDR2 SYDVKM. None of the patients had been given any treatment before thyroid surgery. Using T-cell receptor beta sequencing, the study looked back at clinical samples from patients collected from the early 2010s to the late 2010s. Libraries were made using PCR. The listed sequencing device is Illumina HiSeq 4000. High-throughput sequencing was used to profile the CDR3 region of the TCR beta-chain in every patient. Processing in the source paper ran as follows. A classifier to discriminate distant-metastatic papillary thyroid cancer patients was built from CDR3 differences across clinicopathological groups. To measure repertoire diversity the researchers used the Shannon index, while the Morisita-Horn index served to gauge how similar the tumor and blood repertoires were. TCRdb ran its own pipeline on the public reads, namely fastp trimming at Q25 and MiXCR clone calling, and kept in-frame beta chains. These V and J calls rely on TCRdb rather than the paper's analysis. This sample holds about 52,000 clones; more than 15% were observed only once. The top ten constitute 2.5% to 3% of the sample.

In this chain, TRBV28 is recombined with TRBJ1-6; a tentative D match to TRBD1 spans 6 bases. The sequence was collected from a female donor with papillary thyroid cancer or a benign thyroid nodule (not recorded which). Some clones in this sample may be carry-over from other donors' samples. The material sequenced was blood. CDR3 reads: CASSYGTGSSPLHF. The nucleotide sequence is given as TGTGCCAGCAGTTATGGAACAGGGAGCTCACCCCTCCACTTT.